The clone carrying this TCR beta chain was detected a few times. Its specificity is not known. J gave up 5 bases and V 0 bases, and 9 bases lay outside the gene matches. Germline CDR1 is LNHNV and CDR2 is YYDKDF (reference sequence). The CDR3 extends over 17 amino acids. TCRdb redid the calling of the 5' RACE reads with MiXCR, one entry per CDR3 protein. The sample consists of 400,000 to 600,000 distinct CDR3 sequences, 20% to 25% of them appearing once. The data belong to a study of identical twins. Whole-study findings and limits: Those out-of-frame alpha sequences shared by twins showed an excess of low generation probability. For out-of-frame beta sequences, excess twin sharing was weaker.

The data were also submitted as part of a second study, on yellow fever vaccine responses in identical twins.

This chain links TRBV15 with TRBJ2-3; 9 nucleotides match TRBD2. The sequenced material came from CD4+ T cells sorted from blood. The sequence derives from a woman under 30 in good health. The CDR3 region has the DNA TGTGCCACCAGCAGAGATCCCAGCGGGAGGCCAGGAGATACGCAGTATTTT. The encoded protein is CATSRDPSGRPGDTQYF.